This entry is about one TCR beta chain. The target antigen is unknown. This sample stems from a study of cytomegalovirus exposure and HLA in healthy donors. Whole-study results and caveats: It was reported that the classifier diagnosed cytomegalovirus status with high specificity and sensitivity in both the original and validation cohorts. Accurate prediction of HLA-A and HLA-B alleles (for most subjects) was reportedly achieved from TCR beta sequences. CMV serostatus alone was available as immune exposure information. Productive status was seen about 87% or about 30% of the time for most TCR beta V segments in an earlier analysis.

PCR primers comprised 60 Vbeta and 13 Jbeta primers. The assay was immunoSEQ multiplex PCR, and TCRdb's table has in-frame clones only and misses some. Of fewer than 85,000 clones in the sample, 60% to 85% were seen once. V was cut by 5 bases and J by 0 bases, with 14 bases left in between. Germline loops: CDR1 SEHNR, CDR2 FQNEAQ (reference sequence). This CDR3 has 15 amino acids. The chain joins TRBV7-9 to TRBJ2-7, with no clear D. The sample taken for sequencing was PBMCs. This receptor was taken from a male donor in good health and CMV-seropositive. CDR3 loop: CASSPERDLSYEQYF. The CDR3 nucleotides are TGTGCCAGCAGCCCTGAGCGCGATCTCTCCTACGAGCAGTACTTC.